A selection of T cell receptor beta chains follows, all from one sample in a study of OX40 agonist ivuxolimab in advanced cancers. Sequencing was performed with immunoSEQ multiplex PCR; in TCRdb, only in-frame clones are kept and a portion is missing. This sample yields 40,000 or so clones, of which over 75% are seen a single time; around 20% belongs to the top ten. The source material was CD4+ or CD8+ T cells sorted from blood, sampled in a trial of the OX40 agonist ivuxolimab. The origin of the receptors is an adult with an advanced solid tumor such as melanoma, head and neck, liver or kidney cancer. CDR3s include the opening cysteine and the closing phenylalanine or tryptophan. The order of the fields is clone size, J gene, CDR3 length, D gene, V gene, CDR3 DNA, CDR3 protein. A D gene is named only where the DNA matches it firmly. Not all rows give a size; the values are once, few, many and, for expanded clones, a class.

. | TRBJ1-5 | 14 | . | TRBV5-5 | TGTGCCAGCAGCTTGGAGGCGGCCAATCAGCCCCAGCATTTT | CASSLEAANQPQHF
. | TRBJ2-1 | 16 | . | TRBV7-8 | TGTGCCAGCAGCTTAGGTTGGGCTCCCCCCTACAATGAGCAGTTCTTC | CASSLGWAPPYNEQFF
. | TRBJ1-6 | 16 | TRBD1 | TRBV10-1 | TGCGCCAGCAGGGACAGGGGACCCTCCTATAATTCACCCCTCCACTTT | CASRDRGPSYNSPLHF
. | TRBJ1-6 | 15 | TRBD1 | TRBV7-9 | TGTGCCAGCAGCTTAAGACAGGGATCGGAATCACCCCTCCACTTT | CASSLRQGSESPLHF
. | TRBJ2-3 | 13 | . | TRBV6-5 | TGTGCCAGCAGTGAAGCGGTCGGGAATACGCAGTATTTT | CASSEAVGNTQYF
. | TRBJ1-1 | 15 | . | TRBV11-2 | TGTGCCAGCAGCTTCTGGGGACGGGTGAACACTGAAGCTTTCTTT | CASSFWGRVNTEAFF
. | TRBJ2-1 | 14 | TRBD2 | TRBV9 | TGTGCCAGCGGAGAAGGGACTAGATACAATGAGCAGTTCTTC | CASGEGTRYNEQFF
. | TRBJ2-1 | 17 | TRBD2 | TRBV4-3 | TGCGCCAGCAGCCAAGATGTAGCGGGGGGGCTGAGTAATGAGCAGTTCTTC | CASSQDVAGGLSNEQFF
. | TRBJ2-1 | 15 | TRBD1 | TRBV11-2 | TGTGCCAGCAGCTTAGGAGGACAGGGGGCGCCTGAGCAGTTCTTC | CASSLGGQGAPEQFF
. | TRBJ2-7 | 14 | . | TRBV30 | TGTGCCTGGAGTGTCCCGGGGAACGGCTACGAGCAGTACTTC | CAWSVPGNGYEQYF
once | TRBJ2-7 | 13 | . | TRBV10-2 | TGCGCCAGCTCTCCGGGCCAGACTTTCGAGCAGTACTTC | CASSPGQTFEQYF